The sequence of this TCR beta chain was determined in a study of shared clonotypes between healthy human individuals. J lost 8 bases, V lost 4 bases, and 9 bases had no gene match. Germline CDR1 and CDR2: SGHAT and FQNNGV. The CDR3 loop spans 16 amino acids. The assay was immunoSEQ multiplex PCR, and TCRdb's table has in-frame clones only and misses some. The table has about 300,000 clones, about 74% seen once; the top ten hold around 10%. The sequenced material came from memory CD4+ T cells sorted from blood. Indicated subset: CD45RA-negative fraction. The sequence came from a man aged 25 to 45 in good health. This chain connects TRBV11-2 to TRBJ2-1, with TRBD1 matching over 12 bases. The CDR3 nucleotides read TGTGCCAGCAGCTCCCAAGGGACAGGGGGCTTGGATGAGCAGTTCTTC. Protein product: CASSSQGTGGLDEQFF.